This T cell receptor (beta chain) was recovered during a study of CD8+ T cells in alopecia areata. RNA extraction was followed by reverse transcription into cDNA, which acted as the sequencing template. Profiling relied on immunoSEQ multiplex PCR, and the TCRdb table lists in-frame clones only, not all of them. Recorded here are approximately 2,000 clones, none singletons. Trimming at V came to 2 bases and at J to 0 bases, leaving 1 base not matched to a gene. The CDR3 length is 14 residues. Germline CDR1 is NSHNY and CDR2 is SYGAGN. Cell sorting was performed on pooled cutaneous lymph node cells with CD4, CD8alpha, NKG2D, NKG2ACE and other markers. In regard to this clone: Mouse gene names apply. The read gets to within 4 residues of the CDR3 end, and the germline J gene fills in the rest.

The sequence was collected from a C3H/HeJ mouse with alopecia areata. For the strain, the MHC haplotype given is H2-k. This rearrangement joins TRBV13-1 to TRBJ1-2; 7 nucleotides agree with TRBD1. Sequencing used CD8+ T cells sorted from a lymph node. This CDR3 reads CASSEGQTNSDYTF. CDR3 bases read: TGTGCCAGCAGTGAGGGACAGACAAACTCC.